These T cell receptor beta chains were read from a single sample in a study of PD-L1 blockade in urothelial cancer. Only in-frame clones appear in the TCRdb table, and some are missing; sequencing was by immunoSEQ multiplex PCR. The sample comprises tens of thousands of clones, about 90% of which are singletons, and around 1.7% rests with the top ten. Material: PBMCs, obtained around atezolizumab (anti-PD-L1) treatment. These receptors were taken from a man aged 60 to 75 with urothelial cancer. CDR3s include the opening cysteine and the closing phenylalanine or tryptophan. The D gene is left open where the match is weak. Some rows mark clone size as missing; the rest say once, few, many or name a class of expanded clone.

len,abundance,j_gene,d_gene,v_gene,CDR3nt,CDR3aa
14,.,TRBJ2-1,.,TRBV6-5,TGTGCCAGCAGCAGCCGGGGGAAGGGGAATGAGCAGTTCTTC,CASSSRGKGNEQFF
15,.,TRBJ1-2,.,TRBV30,TGTGCCTGGAGTGTACTGCAGGGATCGACTTATGGCTACACCTTC,CAWSVLQGSTYGYTF
19,once,TRBJ2-3,TRBD1,TRBV9,TGTGCCAGCAGCCGGGGGACAGGGCTCCGAGAGCTTAGCACAGATACGCAGTATTTT,CASSRGTGLRELSTDTQYF
14,.,TRBJ1-6,.,TRBV27,TGTGCCAGCAGGACGACAGTCCGGAATTCACCCCTCCACTTT,CASRTTVRNSPLHF
17,.,TRBJ2-7,TRBD2,TRBV30,TGTGCCTGGAGTCGAATCTTCGGCGGGAGCGGGGCCTACGAGCAGTACTTC,CAWSRIFGGSGAYEQYF
16,once,TRBJ2-5,TRBD2,TRBV2,TGTGCCAGCCAGTTTCGAGCGGCGGGGGGGCCAGAGACCCAGTACTTC,CASQFRAAGGPETQYF
14,.,TRBJ1-2,.,TRBV5-6,TGTGCCAGCAGCTTTCCCGACACGAACTATGGCTACACCTTC,CASSFPDTNYGYTF
14,.,TRBJ1-5,.,TRBV19,TGTGCCAGTAGAAGACTGGGGCGCAATCAGCCCCAGCATTTT,CASRRLGRNQPQHF
15,.,TRBJ2-3,TRBD1,TRBV6-4,TGTGCCAGCAGTGACGGTCCGGGACAGCTCCAAACGCAGTATTTT,CASSDGPGQLQTQYF
14,few,TRBJ2-1,.,TRBV25-1,TGTGCCAGCAGTGACCGACTAACTAGCAATGAGCAGTTCTTC,CASSDRLTSNEQFF
15,.,TRBJ2-5,TRBD2,TRBV5-1,TGCGCCAGCAGCTTGATTAGCGGGGAAGGGGAGACCCAGTACTTC,CASSLISGEGETQYF
10,.,TRBJ2-5,.,TRBV20-1,TGCAGTGCCACTCTGGAGACCCAGTACTTC,CSATLETQYF
15,.,TRBJ1-5,.,TRBV2,TGTGCCAGCAGTGAACAATCAGGGACTTGGCAGCCCCAGCATTTT,CASSEQSGTWQPQHF
14,few,TRBJ2-2,.,TRBV2,TGTGCCAGCGGCGCGAATACAGGGACCGGGGAGCTGTTTTTT,CASGANTGTGELFF
18,once,TRBJ2-1,.,TRBV9,TGTGCCAGCAGCGTGACAGTGACCCTATCTTTATCCTACAATGAGCAGTTCTTC,CASSVTVTLSLSYNEQFF
13,.,TRBJ2-7,.,TRBV18,TGTGCCAGCTCACCCTATGACTGGTCCGAGCAGTACTTC,CASSPYDWSEQYF
14,.,TRBJ2-5,.,TRBV7-3,TGTGCCAGCAGCTTACAGGGGATAGGAGAGACCCAGTACTTC,CASSLQGIGETQYF
14,.,TRBJ2-5,TRBD2,TRBV29-1,TGCAGCGTTGTTGGCCTCACTAGCGTGGAGACCCAGTACTTC,CSVVGLTSVETQYF
15,.,TRBJ1-1,.,TRBV27,TGTGCCAGCAGTCCCTCGGGACATTCGGGGGGTGAAGCTTTCTTT,CASSPSGHSGGEAFF
14,.,TRBJ2-2,.,TRBV6-5,TGTGCCAGCAGTTACGTACAGAACACCGGGGAGCTGTTTTTT,CASSYVQNTGELFF
14,.,TRBJ2-1,TRBD1,TRBV19,TGTGCCAGTAGTATAGCCTCCAGGGGGAATGAGCAGTTCTTC,CASSIASRGNEQFF
14,.,TRBJ1-2,TRBD1,TRBV9,TGTGCCAGCAGCGTCGGACAGGGAAACTATGGCTACACCTTC,CASSVGQGNYGYTF
13,few,TRBJ2-5,.,TRBV6-4,TGTGCCAGTTCCGCGGGCCCGGGGGAGACCCAGTACTTC,CASSAGPGETQYF
15,once,TRBJ1-1,.,TRBV27,TGTGCCAGCAGTTTAATCTCAGGGCGCCCGACGGCAGCTTTCTTT,CASSLISGRPTAAFF
14,.,TRBJ2-7,.,TRBV5-1,TGCGCCAGCAGCTTGGGGGCCCTGGGGCGGGAGCAGTACTTC,CASSLGALGREQYF
14,.,TRBJ2-7,.,TRBV29-1,TGCAGCGTTGTATCCAGTCTTACGGGCGGGGAGCAGTACTTC,CSVVSSLTGGEQYF
15,.,TRBJ2-1,TRBD2,TRBV7-9,TGTGCCAGCAGCCCGGGGGGGCATTCCTACAATGAGCAGTTCTTC,CASSPGGHSYNEQFF
17,.,TRBJ1-3,TRBD1,TRBV9,TGTGCCAGCAGCGGGGGGACAGGGAACCTTCGAGGAAACACCATATATTTT,CASSGGTGNLRGNTIYF
14,once,TRBJ2-2,.,TRBV9,TGTGCCAGCAGCGTAGTAGACTCGGGTGGGGAGCTGTTTTTT,CASSVVDSGGELFF
15,.,TRBJ2-3,.,TRBV5-1,TGCGCCAGCAGCAAGGGAGACCCTCACACAGATACGCAGTATTTT,CASSKGDPHTDTQYF
13,few,TRBJ1-6,TRBD1,TRBV10-3,TGTGCCATCAGGGACAGGGTTGGTTCACCCCTCCACTTT,CAIRDRVGSPLHF
11,.,TRBJ1-2,.,TRBV23-1,TGCGCCAGCAGTCCACCTGACACGTGGACCTTC,CASSPPDTWTF
17,.,TRBJ2-7,TRBD2,TRBV9,TGTGCCAGCAGCCCCGGACTAGCGGGAGGGATCTCCTACGAGCAGTACTTC,CASSPGLAGGISYEQYF
13,few,TRBJ2-7,.,TRBV19,TGTGCCAGTAGTATAGGTAGGGGATACGAGCAGTACTTC,CASSIGRGYEQYF
16,.,TRBJ2-7,TRBD1,TRBV15,TGTGCCACCAGCAGAGACCCCGGGACAGGGACGGCCGAGCAGTACTTC,CATSRDPGTGTAEQYF
16,once,TRBJ1-1,.,TRBV19,TGTGCCAGTAGTATTCGAAGGGGGAGAGAGCTCACTGAAGCTTTCTTT,CASSIRRGRELTEAFF
15,.,TRBJ2-1,TRBD2,TRBV11-2,TGTGCCAGCAGCTTAGTCCTAATTAGCGGGGGTGAGCAGTTCTTC,CASSLVLISGGEQFF